Only a few counts were recorded for the clone carrying this T cell receptor delta chain. Its antigen is as yet unknown. This sample stems from a study of Vδ1+ human thymocytes. The CDR3 loop spans 18 amino acids. Germline V gene sequence: CDR1 TSWWSYY, CDR2 QGS. Trimming took off 1 base at V and 0 bases at J, with 18 bases between the two ends. Notes on the study in general: In the thymus, TRG and TRD repertoires looked highly polyclonal with Gaussian CDR3 lengths.

Extracted RNA was reverse transcribed into cDNA. Pooled V-gene forward primers with one constant-region reverse primer generated the CDR3 amplicons by multiplex PCR. TCRdb reprocessed the multiplex PCR reads through CATT. The sample yields tens of thousands of delta-chain clones, 7% to 8.5% seen once. This chain links TRDV1 with TRDJ1, with D maybe TRDD2 (6 bases). This clonotype was sampled from a child less than two years old who had congenital heart surgery. The sequenced material came from Vdelta1+ gamma-delta thymocytes from the thymus. Indicated subset: FACS-sorted CD3+ TCRalphabeta- TCRVdelta1+ TCRVdelta2- thymocytes. The CDR3 bases are TGTGCTCTTGGGGAACCCCCTTCCCCCGCCGGGTACACCGATAAACTCATCTTT. The encoded protein is CALGEPPSPAGYTDKLIF.